The 7 T cell receptor beta chains given below trace back to one sample, sequenced in a study of CD8 T cells in Susac syndrome. With random hexamers, roughly 0.45 to 1 ug RNA was reverse transcribed. In TCRdb, the immunoSEQ multiplex PCR reads were re-called with MiXCR into one record per CDR3 protein. The top ten hold about 0.28% of the sample, which has 85,000 to 95,000 distinct CDR3 sequences, just under 95% seen once. Sequencing was performed on CD4+ T cells from PBMCs. The receptor set was obtained from a human donor with Susac syndrome.

In its sample, this clonotype was seen once. The DNA for the CDR3 is TGCGCCAGCAGCTTGGGGGGGCGGGGGATGGACAATGAGCAGTTCTTC. Translated, it gives CASSLGGRGMDNEQFF. This chain links TRBV5-1 with TRBJ2-1; D is perhaps TRBD2 (7 bases). The CDR3 loop spans 16 amino acids. Per germline, CDR1 SGHRS and CDR2 YFSETQ. Between the trimmed V and J ends, which lost 0 bases and 5 bases, there was a span of 15 bases.

This chain uses TRBV5-1 with TRBJ2-7; D not resolved. This CDR3 spans 15 amino acids. From germline, CDR1 is SGHRS and CDR2 YFSETQ. Trimming stripped 0 bases from V and 6 bases from J, with 16 bases between. This chain's CDR3 is CASSLESSGLTEQYF. The DNA of the CDR3 is TGCGCCAGCAGCTTGGAGTCCTCGGGCCTCACCGAGCAGTACTTC.

The chain is built from TRBV4-3 and TRBJ2-5; tentatively, D is TRBD1 or TRBD2 (5 bases each). CDR1 is LGHNA, CDR2 YSLEER, per germline. Trimming took off 1 base at V and 7 bases at J, with 13 bases between the two ends. The CDR3 runs 14 residues. CDR3 amino acids: CASSQGYGAGTQYF. CDR3 sequence (DNA): TGCGCCAGCAGCCAAGGTTACGGGGCCGGGACCCAGTACTTC.

The chain couples TRBV6-1 to TRBJ1-1; TRBD1 agrees at 7 bases. Germline CDR1 MNHNS, CDR2 SASEGT. CDR3 size: 16 residues. Trimming cost V 6 bases and J 0 bases; bases outside gene matches: 10. CDR3 DNA sequence: TGTGCCAGCAGGACCCGGGACAGATCATTGAACACTGAAGCTTTCTTT. Encoded protein: CASRTRDRSLNTEAFF.

The chain uses TRBV12-3 or TRBV12-4 and TRBJ1-3; D remains ambiguous. V was pared by 7 bases and J by 0 bases, with 10 bases between. The CDR3 is made up of 14 amino acids. The CDR3 sequence: CASTRALSGNTIYF. CDR3 nucleotide sequence: TGTGCCAGCACTAGGGCCCTCTCTGGAAACACCATATATTTT.

V is TRBV9 and J is TRBJ2-7; TRBD1 aligns across 12 bases. Germline CDR1 is SGDLS and CDR2 is YYNGEE. The V gene end was trimmed by 4 bases and the J gene end by 7 bases; junction bases not matched to a gene: 9. The CDR3 contains 15 residues. The CDR3 loop is CASSRGDRGLGEQYF. CDR3 nucleotide sequence: TGTGCCAGCAGCCGGGGGGACAGGGGGCTTGGAGAGCAGTACTTC.

This sequence joins TRBV9 and TRBJ2-1, with D perhaps matching TRBD2 (5 bases). Trimming took off 3 bases at V and 4 bases at J, with 14 bases between the two ends. This CDR3 has 15 amino acids. Germline V gene data show CDR1 as SGDLS and CDR2 as YYNGEE. The CDR3 coding sequence is TGTGCCAGCAGCGGGCTGGACTCGCTGTACAATGAGCAGTTCTTC. Amino acids: CASSGLDSLYNEQFF.